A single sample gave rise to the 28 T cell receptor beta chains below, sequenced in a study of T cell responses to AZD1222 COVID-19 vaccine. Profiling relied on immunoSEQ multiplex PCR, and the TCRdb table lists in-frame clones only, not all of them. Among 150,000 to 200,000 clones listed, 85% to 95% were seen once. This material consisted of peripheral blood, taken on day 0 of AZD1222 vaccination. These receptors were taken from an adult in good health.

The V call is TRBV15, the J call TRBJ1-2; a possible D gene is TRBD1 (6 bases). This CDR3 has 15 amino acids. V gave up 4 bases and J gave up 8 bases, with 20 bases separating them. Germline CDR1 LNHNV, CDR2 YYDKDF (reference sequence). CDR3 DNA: TGTGCCACCAGCAACCCTGGGGGGGCCGGATACGGCTACACCTTC. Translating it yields CATSNPGGAGYGYTF.

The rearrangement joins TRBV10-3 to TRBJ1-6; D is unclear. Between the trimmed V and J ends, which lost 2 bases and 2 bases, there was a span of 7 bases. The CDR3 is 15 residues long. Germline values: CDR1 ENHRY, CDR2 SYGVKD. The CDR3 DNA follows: TGTGCCATCAGTGAGACAGCGGCCTATAATTCACCCCTCCACTTT. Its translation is CAISETAAYNSPLHF.

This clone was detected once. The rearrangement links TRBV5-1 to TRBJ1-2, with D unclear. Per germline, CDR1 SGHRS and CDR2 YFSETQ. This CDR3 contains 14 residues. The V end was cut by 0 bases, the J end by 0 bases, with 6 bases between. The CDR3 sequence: CASSLVQTNYGYTF. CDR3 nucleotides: TGCGCCAGCAGCTTGGTACAGACTAACTATGGCTACACCTTC.

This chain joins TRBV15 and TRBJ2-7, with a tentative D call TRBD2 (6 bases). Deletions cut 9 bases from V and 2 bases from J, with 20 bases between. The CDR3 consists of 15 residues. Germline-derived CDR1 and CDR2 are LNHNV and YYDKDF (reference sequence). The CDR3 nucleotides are TGTGCCACAGCTCTGGGTGGCGGGGTAACCTACGAGCAGTACTTC. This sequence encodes CATALGGGVTYEQYF.

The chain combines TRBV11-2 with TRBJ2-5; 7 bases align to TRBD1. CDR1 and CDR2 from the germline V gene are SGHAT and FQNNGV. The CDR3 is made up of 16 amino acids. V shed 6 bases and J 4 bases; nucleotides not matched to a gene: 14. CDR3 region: CASRHYDRVSGETQYF. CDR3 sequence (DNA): TGTGCCAGCAGACACTACGACAGGGTTAGTGGAGAGACCCAGTACTTC.

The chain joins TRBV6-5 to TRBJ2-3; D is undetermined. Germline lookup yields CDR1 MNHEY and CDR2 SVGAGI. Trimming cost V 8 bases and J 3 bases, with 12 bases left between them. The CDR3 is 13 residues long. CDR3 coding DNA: TGTGCCAGCGGGTACCGTACTACAGATACGCAGTATTTT. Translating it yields CASGYRTTDTQYF.

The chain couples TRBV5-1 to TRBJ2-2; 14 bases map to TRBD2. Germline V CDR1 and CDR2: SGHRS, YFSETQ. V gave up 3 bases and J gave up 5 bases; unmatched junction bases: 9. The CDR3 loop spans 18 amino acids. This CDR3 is CASSSGLAGAFYTGELFF. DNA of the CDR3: TGCGCCAGCAGCTCGGGACTAGCGGGGGCCTTCTATACCGGGGAGCTGTTTTTT.

The CDR3 loop reads CASSSGSGNEAFF. CDR3 DNA sequence: TGTGCCAGCAGTTCGGGGTCAGGGAATGAAGCTTTCTTT. This rearrangement joins TRBV28 to TRBJ1-1, with a weak D call TRBD1 (5 bases). Germline V gene sequence: CDR1 MDHEN, CDR2 SYDVKM. The CDR3 contains 13 residues. Trimming took 4 bases from V and 7 from J, leaving 13 bases between them.

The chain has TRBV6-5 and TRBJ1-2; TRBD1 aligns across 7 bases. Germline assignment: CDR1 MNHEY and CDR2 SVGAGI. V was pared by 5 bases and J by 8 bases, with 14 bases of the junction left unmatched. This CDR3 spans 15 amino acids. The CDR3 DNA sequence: TGTGCCAGCAGTACTTTGGGACAGATTCTCTTCGGCTACACCTTC. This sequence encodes CASSTLGQILFGYTF.

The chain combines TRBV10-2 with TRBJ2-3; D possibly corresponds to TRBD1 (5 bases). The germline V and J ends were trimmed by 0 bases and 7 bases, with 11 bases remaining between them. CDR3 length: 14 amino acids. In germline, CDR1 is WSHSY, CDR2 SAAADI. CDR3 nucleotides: TGCGCCAGCAGTGAGTCAAGGGGTCCGAATACGCAGTATTTT. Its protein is CASSESRGPNTQYF.

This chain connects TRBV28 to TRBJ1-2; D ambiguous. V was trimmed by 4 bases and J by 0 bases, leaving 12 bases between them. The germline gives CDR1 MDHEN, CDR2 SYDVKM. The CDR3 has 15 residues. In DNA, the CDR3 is TGTGCCAGCAGTTCCCCGGCGGGTCCTAACTATGGCTACACCTTC. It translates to CASSSPAGPNYGYTF.

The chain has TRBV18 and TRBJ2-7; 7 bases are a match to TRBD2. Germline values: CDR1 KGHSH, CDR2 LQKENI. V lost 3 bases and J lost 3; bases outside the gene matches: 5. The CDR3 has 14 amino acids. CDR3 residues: CASSPPQRDYEQYF. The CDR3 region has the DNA TGTGCCAGCTCACCTCCCCAGCGGGACTACGAGCAGTACTTC.

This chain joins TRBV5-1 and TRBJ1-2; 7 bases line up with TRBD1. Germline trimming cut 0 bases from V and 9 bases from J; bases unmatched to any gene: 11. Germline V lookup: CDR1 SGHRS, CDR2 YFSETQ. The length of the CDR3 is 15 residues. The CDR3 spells CASSLALQGDKSYTF. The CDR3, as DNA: TGCGCCAGCAGCTTGGCATTGCAGGGGGACAAGAGCTACACCTTC.

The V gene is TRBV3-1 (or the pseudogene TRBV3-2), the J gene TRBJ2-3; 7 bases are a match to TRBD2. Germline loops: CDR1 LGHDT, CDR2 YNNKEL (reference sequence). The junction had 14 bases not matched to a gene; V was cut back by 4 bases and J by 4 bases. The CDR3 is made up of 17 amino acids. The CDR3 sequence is CASSLVLGGRSADTQYF. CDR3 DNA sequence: TGTGCCAGCAGCCTGGTTTTGGGCGGGAGAAGTGCAGATACGCAGTATTTT.

The CDR3 sequence: CASSTRTGAYGYTF. The CDR3 DNA reads TGTGCCAGCAGTACTCGGACAGGGGCCTATGGCTACACCTTC. The V call is TRBV27, the J call TRBJ1-2; 9 bases are shared with TRBD1. With V trimmed by 5 bases and J by 4 bases, 5 bases remained unmatched. Germline CDR1 reads MNHEY; CDR2 reads SMNVEV (reference sequence). The CDR3 consists of 14 residues.

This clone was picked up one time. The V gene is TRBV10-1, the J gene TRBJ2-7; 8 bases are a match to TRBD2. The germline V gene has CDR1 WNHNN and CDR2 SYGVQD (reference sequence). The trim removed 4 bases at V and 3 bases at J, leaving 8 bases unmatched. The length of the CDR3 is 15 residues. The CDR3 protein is CASSGSSGPFYEQYF. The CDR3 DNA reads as TGCGCCAGCAGTGGGTCTAGCGGGCCCTTCTACGAGCAGTACTTC.

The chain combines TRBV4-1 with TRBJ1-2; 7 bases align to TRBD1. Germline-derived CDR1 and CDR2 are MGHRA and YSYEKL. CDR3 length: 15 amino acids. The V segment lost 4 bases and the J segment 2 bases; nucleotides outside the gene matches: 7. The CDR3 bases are TGCGCCAGCAGCCGAGGGAGGGGACAGAACTATGGCTACACCTTC. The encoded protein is CASSRGRGQNYGYTF.

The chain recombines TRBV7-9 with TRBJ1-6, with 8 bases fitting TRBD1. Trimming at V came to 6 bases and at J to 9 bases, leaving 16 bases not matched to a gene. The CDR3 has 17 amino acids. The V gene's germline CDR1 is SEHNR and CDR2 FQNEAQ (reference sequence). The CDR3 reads CASSQTRQGARVSPLHF. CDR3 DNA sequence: TGTGCCAGCAGTCAAACGCGTCAGGGGGCGAGGGTTTCACCCCTCCACTTT.

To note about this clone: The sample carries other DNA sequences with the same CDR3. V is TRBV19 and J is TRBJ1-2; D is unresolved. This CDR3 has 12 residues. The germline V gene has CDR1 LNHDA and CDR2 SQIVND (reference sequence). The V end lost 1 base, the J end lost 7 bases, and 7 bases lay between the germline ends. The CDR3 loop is CASSIGGSGYTF. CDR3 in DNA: TGTGCCAGTAGTATAGGGGGAAGTGGCTACACCTTC.

As DNA, the CDR3 is TGTGCCAGCAGCGTAGATTCGGGGGGACCATGGGCTAACTATGGCTACACCTTC. This sequence encodes CASSVDSGGPWANYGYTF. The V gene is TRBV9, the J gene TRBJ1-2; TRBD1 is a possible D gene (5 bases). The CDR3 has 18 amino acids. In germline, CDR1 is SGDLS, CDR2 YYNGEE. Trimming removed 0 bases from V and 0 bases from J, with 18 bases in between. The full variable domain, its missing parts supplied by reference TRBV9 and TRBJ1-2, is DSGVTQTPKHLITATGQRVTLRCSPRSGDLSVYWYQQSLDQGLQFLIQYYNGEERAKGNILERFSAQQFPDLHSELNLSSLELGDSALYFCASSVDSGGPWANYGYTFGSGTRLTVV.

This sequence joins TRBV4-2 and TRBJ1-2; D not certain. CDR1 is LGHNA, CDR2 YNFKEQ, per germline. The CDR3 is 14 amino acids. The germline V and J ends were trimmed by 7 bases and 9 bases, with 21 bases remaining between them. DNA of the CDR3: TGTGCCAGCACTTCTGCGGGAGGAGGAATGAGCTACACCTTC. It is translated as CASTSAGGGMSYTF.

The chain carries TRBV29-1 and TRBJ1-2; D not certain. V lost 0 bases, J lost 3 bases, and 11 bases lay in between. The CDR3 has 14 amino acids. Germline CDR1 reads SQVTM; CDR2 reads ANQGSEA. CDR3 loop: CSVEDKGEYYGYTF. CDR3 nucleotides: TGCAGCGTTGAAGATAAGGGTGAATACTATGGCTACACCTTC.

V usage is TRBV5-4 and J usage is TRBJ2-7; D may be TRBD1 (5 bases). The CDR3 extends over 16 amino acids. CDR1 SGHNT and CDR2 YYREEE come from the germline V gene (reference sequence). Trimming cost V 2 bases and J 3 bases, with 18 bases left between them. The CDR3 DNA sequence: TGTGCCAGCAGCTTTGGTCTTGTCAGGGAAGACTACGAGCAGTACTTC. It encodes CASSFGLVREDYEQYF. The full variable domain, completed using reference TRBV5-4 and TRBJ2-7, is ETGVTQSPTHLIKTRGQQVTLRCSSQSGHNTVSWYQQALGQGPQFIFQYYREEENGRGNFPPRFSGLQFPNYSSELNVNALELDDSALYLCASSFGLVREDYEQYFGPGTRLTVT.

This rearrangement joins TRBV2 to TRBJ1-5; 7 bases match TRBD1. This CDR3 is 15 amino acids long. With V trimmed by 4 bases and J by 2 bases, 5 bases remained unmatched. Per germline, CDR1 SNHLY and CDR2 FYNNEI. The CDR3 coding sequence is TGTGCCAGCAGTGTAGCGCAGGGGGGCAATCAGCCCCAGCATTTT. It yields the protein CASSVAQGGNQPQHF.

The CDR3 sequence: CASSLGQGGPEAFF. The CDR3 coding sequence is TGCGCCAGCAGCTTGGGGCAGGGTGGGCCTGAAGCTTTCTTT. V usage is TRBV5-1 and J usage is TRBJ1-1, with a weak D call TRBD1 (5 bases). CDR1 SGHRS and CDR2 YFSETQ come from the germline V gene. The CDR3 length is 14 residues. Trimming removed 0 bases from V and 6 bases from J, with 12 bases in between.

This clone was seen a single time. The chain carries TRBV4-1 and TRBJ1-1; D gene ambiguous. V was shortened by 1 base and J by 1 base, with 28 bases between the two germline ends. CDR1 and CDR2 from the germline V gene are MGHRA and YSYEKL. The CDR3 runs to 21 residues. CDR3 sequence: CASSQGITSRGPFIQNTEAFF. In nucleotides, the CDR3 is TGCGCCAGCAGCCAAGGGATCACTTCTAGAGGGCCTTTCATACAGAACACTGAAGCTTTCTTT.

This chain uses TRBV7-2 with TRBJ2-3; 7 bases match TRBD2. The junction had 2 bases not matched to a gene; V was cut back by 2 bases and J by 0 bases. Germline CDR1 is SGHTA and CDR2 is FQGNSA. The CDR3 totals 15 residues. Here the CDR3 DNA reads TGTGCCAGCAGCTTAAGGCGGGGGAGCACAGATACGCAGTATTTT. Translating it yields CASSLRRGSTDTQYF.

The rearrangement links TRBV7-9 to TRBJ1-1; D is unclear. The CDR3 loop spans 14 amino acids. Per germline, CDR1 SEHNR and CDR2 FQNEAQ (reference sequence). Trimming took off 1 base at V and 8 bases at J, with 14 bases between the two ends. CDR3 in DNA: TGTGCCAGCAGCTTAGGGGGTCCAGGTACCGAAGCTTTCTTT. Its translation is CASSLGGPGTEAFF.